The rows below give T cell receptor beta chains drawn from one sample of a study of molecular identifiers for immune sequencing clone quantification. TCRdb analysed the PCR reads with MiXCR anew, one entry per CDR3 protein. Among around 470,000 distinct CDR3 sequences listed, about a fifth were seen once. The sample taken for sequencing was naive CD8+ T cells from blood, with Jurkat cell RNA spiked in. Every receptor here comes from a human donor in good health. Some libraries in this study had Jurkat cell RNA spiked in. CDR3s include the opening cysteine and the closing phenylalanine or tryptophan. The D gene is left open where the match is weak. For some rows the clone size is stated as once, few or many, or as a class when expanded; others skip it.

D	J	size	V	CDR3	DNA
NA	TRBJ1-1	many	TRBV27	CASSPSRAAEAFF	TGTGCCAGCAGTCCCTCAAGGGCGGCTGAAGCTTTCTTT
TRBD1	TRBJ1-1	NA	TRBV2	CASSGLTGNTEASF	TGTGCCAGCAGTGGTCTGACAGGGAACACTGAAGCTTCCTTT
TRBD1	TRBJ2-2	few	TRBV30	CAWTLGQGLLGGLFF	TGTGCCTGGACCCTTGGACAGGGCCTGTTGGGCGGGCTGTTTTTT
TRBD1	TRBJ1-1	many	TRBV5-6	CASSSIGGGAEAFF	TGTGCCAGCAGCTCTATAGGGGGCGGTGCTGAAGCTTTCTTT
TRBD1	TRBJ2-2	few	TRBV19	CASRNAGQGHGELFF	TGTGCCAGTAGAAACGCGGGACAGGGACACGGGGAGCTGTTTTTT
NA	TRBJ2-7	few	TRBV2	CASIGTADYEQYF	TGTGCCAGCATTGGAACGGCTGACTACGAGCAGTACTTC
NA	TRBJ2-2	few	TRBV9	CASSVDRAQTGELFF	TGTGCCAGCAGCGTAGACAGGGCCCAAACCGGGGAGCTGTTTTTT
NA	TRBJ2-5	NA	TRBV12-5	CASGSPDSQETQYF	TGTGCTAGTGGTTCACCCGACAGCCAAGAGACCCAGTACTTC
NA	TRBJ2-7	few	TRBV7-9	CASSPAGTTYEQYF	TGTGCCAGCAGCCCAGCGGGCACGACCTACGAGCAGTACTTC
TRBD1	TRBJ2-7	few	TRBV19	CASSEGTGLTYEQYF	TGTGCCAGTAGCGAAGGGACAGGGTTGACCTACGAGCAGTACTTC
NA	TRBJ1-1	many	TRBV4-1	CASSQDSVGAPNTEAFF	TGCGCCAGCAGCCAAGATTCCGTGGGGGCGCCGAACACTGAAGCTTTCTTT
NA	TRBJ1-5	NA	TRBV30	CAWSGISNQPQHF	TGTGCCTGGAGTGGTATAAGCAATCAGCCCCAGCATTTT
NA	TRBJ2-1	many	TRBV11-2	CASSLSFSGKDEQFF	TGTGCCAGCAGCTTATCCTTCTCAGGGAAGGATGAGCAGTTCTTC
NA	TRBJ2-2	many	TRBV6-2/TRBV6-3	CASSYFGPNTGELFF	TGTGCCAGCAGTTACTTCGGACCGAACACCGGGGAGCTGTTTTTT
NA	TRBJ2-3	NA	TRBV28	CANTRGGFTDTQYF	TGTGCCAACACCCGAGGGGGGTTCACAGATACGCAGTATTTT
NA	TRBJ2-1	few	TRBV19	CASQAQPYNEQFF	TGTGCCAGCCAAGCCCAGCCCTACAATGAGCAGTTCTTC
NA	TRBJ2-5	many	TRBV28	CASSSRVGGSETQYF	TGTGCCAGCAGTTCCCGGGTAGGAGGGTCGGAGACCCAGTACTTC
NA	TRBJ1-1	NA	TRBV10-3	CAISESGAMNTEAFF	TGTGCCATCAGTGAGTCCGGGGCCATGAACACTGAAGCTTTCTTT
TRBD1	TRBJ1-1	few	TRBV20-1	CSARALPNTGGRVVNTEAFF	TGCAGTGCTAGAGCTCTGCCCAATACAGGGGGCCGAGTAGTGAACACTGAAGCTTTCTTT
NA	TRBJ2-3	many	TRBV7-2	CASSPGPRTDTQYF	TGTGCCAGCAGCCCCGGACCACGCACAGATACGCAGTATTTT
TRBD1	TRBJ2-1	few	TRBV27	CASSLWAGGVYNEQFF	TGTGCCAGCAGTTTATGGGCAGGGGGAGTCTACAATGAGCAGTTCTTC
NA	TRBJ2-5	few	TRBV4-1	CASSPRAHQETQYF	TGCGCCAGCAGCCCCCGGGCCCACCAAGAGACCCAGTACTTC
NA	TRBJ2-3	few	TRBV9	CASSVGTRFSTDTQYF	TGTGCCAGCAGCGTAGGTACTAGATTTAGCACAGATACGCAGTATTTT
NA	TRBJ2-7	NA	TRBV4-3	CASSQDPEYYEQYF	TGCGCCAGCAGCCAAGATCCTGAATACTACGAGCAGTACTTC
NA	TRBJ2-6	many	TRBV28	CASSPRGAGANVLTF	TGTGCCAGCAGTCCCAGGGGGGCTGGGGCCAACGTCCTGACTTTC
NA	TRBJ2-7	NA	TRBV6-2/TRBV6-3	CASRPSLDRPYEQYF	TGTGCCAGCAGACCCAGCTTGGACAGACCCTACGAGCAGTACTTC
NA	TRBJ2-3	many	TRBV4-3	CASSQDQAEVTDTQYF	TGCGCCAGCAGCCAAGATCAAGCGGAGGTCACAGATACGCAGTATTTT
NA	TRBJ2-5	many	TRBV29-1	CSVEEAVSLKTQYF	TGCAGCGTTGAAGAAGCGGTCAGTCTGAAGACCCAGTACTTC
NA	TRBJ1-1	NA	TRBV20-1	CSARVGENTEAFF	TGCAGTGCTAGAGTGGGGGAGAACACTGAAGCTTTCTTT
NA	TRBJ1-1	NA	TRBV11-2	CASSLDLWDRNTEAFF	TGTGCCAGCAGCTTAGATCTGTGGGATAGGAACACTGAAGCTTTCTTT
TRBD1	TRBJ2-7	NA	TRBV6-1	CASTLGQYSYEQYF	TGTGCCAGCACCCTGGGACAGTACTCCTACGAGCAGTACTTC
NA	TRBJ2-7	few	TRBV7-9	CASSSQLVPEQYF	TGTGCCAGCAGCTCCCAACTAGTCCCCGAGCAGTACTTC
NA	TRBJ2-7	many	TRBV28	CASRVGASSYEQYF	TGTGCCAGCAGAGTTGGGGCCAGCTCCTACGAGCAGTACTTC
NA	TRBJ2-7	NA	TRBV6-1	CASSPKVGFDEQYF	TGTGCCAGCAGCCCGAAGGTAGGGTTTGACGAGCAGTACTTC
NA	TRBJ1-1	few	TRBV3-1	CASSQGPDDTEAFF	TGTGCCAGCAGCCAGGGCCCCGACGACACTGAAGCTTTCTTT
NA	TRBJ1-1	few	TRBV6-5	CASSYGRSLNTEAFF	TGTGCCAGCAGTTACGGACGGTCCCTTAACACTGAAGCTTTCTTT
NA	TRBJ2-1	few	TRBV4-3	CASSQDQAASYNEQFF	TGCGCCAGCAGCCAAGATCAGGCGGCATCCTACAATGAGCAGTTCTTC
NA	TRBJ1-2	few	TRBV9	CASSALQSYGYTF	TGTGCCAGCAGCGCACTGCAGTCCTATGGCTACACCTTC
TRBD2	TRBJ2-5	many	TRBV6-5	CASSYSGGQETQYF	TGTGCCAGCAGCTATAGCGGGGGGCAAGAGACCCAGTACTTC
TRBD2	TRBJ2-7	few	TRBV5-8	CASSPAGVAGVYEQYF	TGTGCCAGCAGCCCCGCCGGGGTAGCGGGAGTGTACGAGCAGTACTTC
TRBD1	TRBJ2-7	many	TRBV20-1	CSASVTGVWYEQYF	TGCAGTGCTAGTGTAACAGGGGTTTGGTACGAGCAGTACTTC
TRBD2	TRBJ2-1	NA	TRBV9	CASSPGRFGRNAYNEQFF	TGTGCCAGCAGCCCAGGTCGGTTCGGGAGGAACGCCTACAATGAGCAGTTCTTC
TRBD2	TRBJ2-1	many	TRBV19	CATRAGGALSSYNEQFF	TGTGCCACTCGAGCCGGGGGGGCGTTAAGCTCCTACAATGAGCAGTTCTTC
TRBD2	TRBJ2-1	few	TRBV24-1	CATSDPLAGGPWNEQFF	TGTGCCACCAGTGACCCCCTGGCGGGAGGGCCGTGGAATGAGCAGTTCTTC
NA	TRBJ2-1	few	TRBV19	CASSPRQHLPYNEQFF	TGTGCCAGTAGTCCACGGCAGCATTTACCGTACAATGAGCAGTTCTTC
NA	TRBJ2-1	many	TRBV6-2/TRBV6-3	CASSWGWEQFF	TGTGCCAGCAGTTGGGGATGGGAGCAGTTCTTC